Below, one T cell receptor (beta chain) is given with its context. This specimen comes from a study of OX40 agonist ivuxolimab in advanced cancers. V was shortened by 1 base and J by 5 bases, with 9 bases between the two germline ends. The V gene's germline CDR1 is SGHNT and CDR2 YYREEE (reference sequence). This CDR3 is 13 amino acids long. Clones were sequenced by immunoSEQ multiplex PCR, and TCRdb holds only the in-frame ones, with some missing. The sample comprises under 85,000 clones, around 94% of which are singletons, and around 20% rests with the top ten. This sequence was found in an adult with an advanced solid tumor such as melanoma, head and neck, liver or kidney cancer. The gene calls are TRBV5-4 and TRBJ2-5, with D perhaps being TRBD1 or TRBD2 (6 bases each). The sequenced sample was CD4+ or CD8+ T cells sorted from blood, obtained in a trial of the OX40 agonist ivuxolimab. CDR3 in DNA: TGTGCCAGCAGCTTGCGAGGGGGGGAGACCCAGTACTTC. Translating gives CASSLRGGETQYF. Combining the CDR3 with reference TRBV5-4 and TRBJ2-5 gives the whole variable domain ETGVTQSPTHLIKTRGQQVTLRCSSQSGHNTVSWYQQALGQGPQFIFQYYREEENGRGNFPPRFSGLQFPNYSSELNVNALELDDSALYLCASSLRGGETQYFGPGTRLLVL.